This T cell receptor beta chain was profiled in a study of cytomegalovirus exposure and HLA in healthy donors. Study-wide background: Among the roughly 400 genotyped donors, just over 80% were placed in the Caucasian-associated ancestry cluster. Findings and limits, study-wide: Among the most significant clusters, several appeared linked to common viral pathogens in a later analysis. Further analysis, carried out later, found HLA-associated TCR beta chains more clonally expanded than equally common other chains.

60 Vbeta and 13 Jbeta primers were used in PCR. Data came from immunoSEQ multiplex PCR; TCRdb stores just in-frame clones and leaves some out. Its table records over 70,000 clones. Unmatched junction bases numbered 13, after V lost 10 bases and J lost 3 bases. Germline CDR1 reads SNHLY; CDR2 reads FYNNEI. This CDR3 contains 15 residues. On this clone itself: Its antigen is as yet unknown.

V usage is TRBV2 and J usage is TRBJ2-7, with 9 bases aligning to TRBD2. Sequences were obtained from PBMCs. The source of this sequence is a woman in her 40s in good health and CMV-seropositive. CDR3 loop: CATPLSGRRNYEQYF. The CDR3 bases are TGTGCCACTCCCCTTAGCGGGAGAAGGAACTACGAGCAGTACTTC.